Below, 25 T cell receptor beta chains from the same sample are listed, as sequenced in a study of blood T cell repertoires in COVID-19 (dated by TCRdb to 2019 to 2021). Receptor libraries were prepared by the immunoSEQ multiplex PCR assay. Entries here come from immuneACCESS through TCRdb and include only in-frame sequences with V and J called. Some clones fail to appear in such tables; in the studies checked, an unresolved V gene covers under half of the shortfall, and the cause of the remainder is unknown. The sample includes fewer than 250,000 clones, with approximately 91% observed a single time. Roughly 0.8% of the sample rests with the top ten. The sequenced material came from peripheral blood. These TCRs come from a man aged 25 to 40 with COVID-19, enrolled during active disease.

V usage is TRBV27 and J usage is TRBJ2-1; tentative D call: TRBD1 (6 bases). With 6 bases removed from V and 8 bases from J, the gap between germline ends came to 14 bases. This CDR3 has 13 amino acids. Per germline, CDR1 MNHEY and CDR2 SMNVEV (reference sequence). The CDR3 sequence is CASSYTGFDEQFF. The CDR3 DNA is TGTGCCAGCAGCTACACAGGGTTCGATGAGCAGTTCTTC.

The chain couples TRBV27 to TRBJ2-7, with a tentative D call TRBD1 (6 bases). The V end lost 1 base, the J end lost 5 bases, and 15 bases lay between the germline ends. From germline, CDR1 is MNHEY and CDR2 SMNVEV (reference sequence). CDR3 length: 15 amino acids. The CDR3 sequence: CASSLFPAGVDEQYF. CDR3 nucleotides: TGTGCCAGCAGTTTATTCCCGGCAGGGGTCGACGAGCAGTACTTC.

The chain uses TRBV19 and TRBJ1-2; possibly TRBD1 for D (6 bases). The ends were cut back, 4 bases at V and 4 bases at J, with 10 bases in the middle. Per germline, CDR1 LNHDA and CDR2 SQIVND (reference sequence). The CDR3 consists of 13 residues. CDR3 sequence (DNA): TGTGCCAGTAGTACAAGGGACATCTATGGCTACACCTTC. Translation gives CASSTRDIYGYTF.

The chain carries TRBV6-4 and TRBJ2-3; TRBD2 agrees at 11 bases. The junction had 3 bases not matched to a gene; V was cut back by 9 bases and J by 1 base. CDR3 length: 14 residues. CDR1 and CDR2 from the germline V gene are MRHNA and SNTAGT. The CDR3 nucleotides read TGTGCCAGTGCGACTAGCGGGGGCACAGATACGCAGTATTTT. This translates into CASATSGGTDTQYF.

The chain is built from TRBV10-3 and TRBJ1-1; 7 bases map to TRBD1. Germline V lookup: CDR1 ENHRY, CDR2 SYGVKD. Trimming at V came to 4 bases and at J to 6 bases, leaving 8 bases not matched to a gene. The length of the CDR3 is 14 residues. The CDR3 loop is CAISVRGEGAEAFF. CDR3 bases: TGTGCCATCAGTGTCAGGGGGGAAGGGGCTGAAGCTTTCTTT.

The CDR3 protein is CAWNGQNYGYTF. CDR3 sequence (DNA): TGTGCCTGGAACGGACAGAACTATGGCTACACCTTC. This chain links TRBV30 with TRBJ1-2; the D gene is possibly TRBD1 (6 bases). Per germline, CDR1 GTSNPN and CDR2 SVGIG (reference sequence). The CDR3 is made up of 12 amino acids. V was trimmed by 4 bases and J by 2 bases, leaving 8 bases between them.

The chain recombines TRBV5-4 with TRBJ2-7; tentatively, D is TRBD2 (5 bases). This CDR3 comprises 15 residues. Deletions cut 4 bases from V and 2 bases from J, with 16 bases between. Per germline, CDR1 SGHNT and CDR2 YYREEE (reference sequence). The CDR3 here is CASSPHPDGTYEQYF. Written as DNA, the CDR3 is TGTGCCAGCAGCCCGCACCCCGACGGGACCTACGAGCAGTACTTC.

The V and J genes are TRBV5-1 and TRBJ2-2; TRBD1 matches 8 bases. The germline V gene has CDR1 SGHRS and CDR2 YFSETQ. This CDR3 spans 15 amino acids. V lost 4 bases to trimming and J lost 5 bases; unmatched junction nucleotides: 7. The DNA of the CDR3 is TGCGCCAGCAGCCAGGGACAGGAAGGGACCGGGGAGCTGTTTTTT. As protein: CASSQGQEGTGELFF.

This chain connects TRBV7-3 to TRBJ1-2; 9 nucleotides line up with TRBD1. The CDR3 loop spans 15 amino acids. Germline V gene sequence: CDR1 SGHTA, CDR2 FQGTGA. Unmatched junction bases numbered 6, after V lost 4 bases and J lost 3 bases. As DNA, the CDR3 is TGTGCCAGCAGCTCGGGACAGGGTATTGACTATGGCTACACCTTC. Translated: CASSSGQGIDYGYTF.

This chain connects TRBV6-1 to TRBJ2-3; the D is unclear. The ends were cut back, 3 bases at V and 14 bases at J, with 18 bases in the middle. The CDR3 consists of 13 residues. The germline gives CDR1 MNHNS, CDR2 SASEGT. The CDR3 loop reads CASSEPVSTRLYF. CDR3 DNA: TGTGCCAGCAGTGAGCCGGTCTCCACCCGATTGTATTTT.

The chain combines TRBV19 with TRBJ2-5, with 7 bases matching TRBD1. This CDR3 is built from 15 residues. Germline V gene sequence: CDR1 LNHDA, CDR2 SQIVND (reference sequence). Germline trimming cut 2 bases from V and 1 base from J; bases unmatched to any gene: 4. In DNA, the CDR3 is TGTGCCAGTAGTATAAGTGGGGACAGCCAAGAGACCCAGTACTTC. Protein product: CASSISGDSQETQYF.

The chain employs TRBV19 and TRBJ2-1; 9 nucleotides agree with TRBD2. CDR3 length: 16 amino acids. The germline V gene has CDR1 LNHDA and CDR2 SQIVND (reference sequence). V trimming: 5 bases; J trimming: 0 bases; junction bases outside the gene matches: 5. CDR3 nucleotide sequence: TGTGCCAGTAGTGTTTTAGCGGGGGCCTCCTACAATGAGCAGTTCTTC. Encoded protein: CASSVLAGASYNEQFF. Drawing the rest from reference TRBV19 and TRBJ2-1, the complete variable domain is DGGITQSPKYLFRKEGQNVTLSCEQNLNHDAMYWYRQDPGQGLRLIYYSQIVNDFQKGDIAEGYSVSREKKESFPLTVTSAQKNPTAFYLCASSVLAGASYNEQFFGPGTRLTVL.

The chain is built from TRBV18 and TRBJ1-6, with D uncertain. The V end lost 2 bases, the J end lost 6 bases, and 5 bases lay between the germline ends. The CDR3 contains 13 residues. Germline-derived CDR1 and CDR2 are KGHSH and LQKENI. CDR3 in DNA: TGTGCCAGCTCACCATCGTTTAATTCACCCCTCCACTTT. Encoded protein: CASSPSFNSPLHF.

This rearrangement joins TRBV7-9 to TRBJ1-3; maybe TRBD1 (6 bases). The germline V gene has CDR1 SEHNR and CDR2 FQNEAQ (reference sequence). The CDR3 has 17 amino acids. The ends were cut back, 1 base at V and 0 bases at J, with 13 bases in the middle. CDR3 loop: CASSLGGQISSGNTIYF. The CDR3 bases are TGTGCCAGCAGCTTAGGGGGACAAATAAGCTCTGGAAACACCATATATTTT.

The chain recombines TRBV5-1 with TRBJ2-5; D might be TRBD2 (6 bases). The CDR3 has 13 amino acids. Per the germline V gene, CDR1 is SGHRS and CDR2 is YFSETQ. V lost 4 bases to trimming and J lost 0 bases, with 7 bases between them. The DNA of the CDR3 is TGCGCCAGCAGCCCGGGGGACCAAGAGACCCAGTACTTC. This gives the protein CASSPGDQETQYF.

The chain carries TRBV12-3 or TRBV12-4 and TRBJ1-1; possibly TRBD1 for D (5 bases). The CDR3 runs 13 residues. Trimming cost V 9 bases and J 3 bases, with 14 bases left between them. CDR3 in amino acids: CASKEGAYTEAFF. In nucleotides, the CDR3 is TGTGCCAGTAAGGAAGGGGCCTACACTGAAGCTTTCTTT.

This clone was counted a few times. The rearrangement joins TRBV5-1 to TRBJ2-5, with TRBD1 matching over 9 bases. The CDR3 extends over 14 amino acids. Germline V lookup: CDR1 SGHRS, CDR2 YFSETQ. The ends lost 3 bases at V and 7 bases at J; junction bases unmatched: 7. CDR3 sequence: CASSSRQGDGTQYF. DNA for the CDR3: TGCGCCAGCAGCTCAAGACAGGGGGATGGGACCCAGTACTTC.

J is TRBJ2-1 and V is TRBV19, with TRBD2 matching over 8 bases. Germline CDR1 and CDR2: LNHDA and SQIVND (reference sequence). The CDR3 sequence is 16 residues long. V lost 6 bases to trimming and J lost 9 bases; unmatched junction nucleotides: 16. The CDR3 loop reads CASRVGWASGFFEQFF. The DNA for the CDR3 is TGTGCCAGTAGAGTAGGGTGGGCTAGCGGGTTTTTTGAGCAGTTCTTC.

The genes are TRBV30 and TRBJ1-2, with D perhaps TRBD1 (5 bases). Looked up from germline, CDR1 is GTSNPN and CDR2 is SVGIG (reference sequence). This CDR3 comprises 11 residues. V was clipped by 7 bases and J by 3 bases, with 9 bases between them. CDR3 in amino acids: CAFWGDYGYTF. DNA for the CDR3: TGTGCCTTCTGGGGGGACTATGGCTACACCTTC.

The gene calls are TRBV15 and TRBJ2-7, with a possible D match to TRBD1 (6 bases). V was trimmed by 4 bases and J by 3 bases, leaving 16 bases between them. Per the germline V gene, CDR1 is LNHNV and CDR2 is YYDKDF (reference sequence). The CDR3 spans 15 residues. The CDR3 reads CATSKATGRNYEQYF. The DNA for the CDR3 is TGTGCCACCAGCAAGGCTACAGGGCGGAACTACGAGCAGTACTTC. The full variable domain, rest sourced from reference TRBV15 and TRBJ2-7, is DAMVIQNPRYQVTQFGKPVTLSCSQTLNHNVMYWYQQKSSQAPKLLFHYYDKDFNNEADTPDNFQSRRPNTSFCFLDIRSPGLGDTAMYLCATSKATGRNYEQYFGPGTRLTVT.

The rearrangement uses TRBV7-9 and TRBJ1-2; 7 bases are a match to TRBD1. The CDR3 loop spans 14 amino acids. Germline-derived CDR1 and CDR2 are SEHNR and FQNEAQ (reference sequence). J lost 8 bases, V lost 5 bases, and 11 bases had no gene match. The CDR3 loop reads CASSNHRGRLGYTF. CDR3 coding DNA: TGTGCCAGCAGCAACCACAGGGGACGACTCGGCTACACCTTC.

This CDR3 is CASSRDRQMGQFF. The CDR3, as DNA: TGTGCCAGCAGCAGGGACAGGCAAATGGGGCAGTTCTTC. The gene calls are TRBV7-2 and TRBJ2-1; 8 bases agree with TRBD1. The CDR3 has 13 residues. V lost 5 bases to trimming and J lost 12 bases; unmatched junction nucleotides: 9. Germline values: CDR1 SGHTA, CDR2 FQGNSA.

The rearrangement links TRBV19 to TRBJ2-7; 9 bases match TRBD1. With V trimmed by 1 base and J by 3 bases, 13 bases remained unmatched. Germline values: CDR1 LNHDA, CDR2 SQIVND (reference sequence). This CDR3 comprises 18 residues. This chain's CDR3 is CASSIVGQGPVEVYEQYF. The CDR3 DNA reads TGTGCCAGTAGTATAGTAGGACAGGGGCCGGTAGAAGTCTACGAGCAGTACTTC. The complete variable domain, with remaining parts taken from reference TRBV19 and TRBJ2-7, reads DGGITQSPKYLFRKEGQNVTLSCEQNLNHDAMYWYRQDPGQGLRLIYYSQIVNDFQKGDIAEGYSVSREKKESFPLTVTSAQKNPTAFYLCASSIVGQGPVEVYEQYFGPGTRLTVT.

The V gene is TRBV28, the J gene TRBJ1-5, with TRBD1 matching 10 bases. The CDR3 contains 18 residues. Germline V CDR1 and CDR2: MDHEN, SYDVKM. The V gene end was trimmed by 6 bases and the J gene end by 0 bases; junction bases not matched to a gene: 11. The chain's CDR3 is CASSPGQGRGYSNQPQHF. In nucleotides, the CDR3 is TGTGCCAGCAGCCCGGGACAGGGGAGGGGGTATAGCAATCAGCCCCAGCATTTT.

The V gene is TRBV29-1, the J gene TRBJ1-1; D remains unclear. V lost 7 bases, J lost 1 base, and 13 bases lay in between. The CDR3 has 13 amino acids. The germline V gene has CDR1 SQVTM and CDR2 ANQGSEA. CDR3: CSGRNQENTEAFF. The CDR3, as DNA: TGCAGCGGTAGAAATCAGGAGAACACTGAAGCTTTCTTT.